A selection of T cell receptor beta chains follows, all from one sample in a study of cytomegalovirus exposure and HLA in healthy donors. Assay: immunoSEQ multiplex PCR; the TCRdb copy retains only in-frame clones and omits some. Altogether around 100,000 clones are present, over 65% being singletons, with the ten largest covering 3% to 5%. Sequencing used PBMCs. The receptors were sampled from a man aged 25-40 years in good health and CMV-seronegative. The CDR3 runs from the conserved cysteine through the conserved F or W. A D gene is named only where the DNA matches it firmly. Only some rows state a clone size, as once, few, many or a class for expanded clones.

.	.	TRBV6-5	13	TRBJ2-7	TGTGCCAGCAGGGAAGACAGGCTCTACGAGCAGTACTTC	CASREDRLYEQYF
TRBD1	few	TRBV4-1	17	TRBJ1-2	TGCGCCAGCAGCCAAGAAAGTGGCAGGGGGGAGTCTTATGGCTACACCTTC	CASSQESGRGESYGYTF
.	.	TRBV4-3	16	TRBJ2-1	TGCGCCAGCAGCCAAGAGTCAGCGTTGAGTTACAATGAGCAGTTCTTC	CASSQESALSYNEQFF
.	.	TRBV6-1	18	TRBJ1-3	TGTGCCAGCAGTGAAGCGCTCGTTTGGACTCCATCTGGAAACACCATATATTTT	CASSEALVWTPSGNTIYF
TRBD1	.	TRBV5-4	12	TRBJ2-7	TGTGCCAGCAGCTCCGGACAGGGAGGGCAGTACTTC	CASSSGQGGQYF
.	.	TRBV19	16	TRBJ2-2	TGTGCCAGTAGTCCCTTTAGCAGGGTCAACACCGGGGAGCTGTTTTTT	CASSPFSRVNTGELFF
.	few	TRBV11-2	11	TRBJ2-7	TGTGCCAGCAGCCCAGCCTACGAGCAGTACTTC	CASSPAYEQYF
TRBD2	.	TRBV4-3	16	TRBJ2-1	TGCGCCAGCAGCGGGGGAGCGGGGGGGCTCAACAATGAGCAGTTCTTC	CASSGGAGGLNNEQFF
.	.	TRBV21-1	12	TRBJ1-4	TGTGCCAGCAGTGCGGGGAATGAAAAACTGTTTTTT	CASSAGNEKLFF
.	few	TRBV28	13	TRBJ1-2	TGTGCCAGTGGCATCCCGGGTAACTATGGCTACACCTTC	CASGIPGNYGYTF
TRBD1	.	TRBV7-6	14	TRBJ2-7	TGTGCCAGCAGTCCTCAGGGGGCAGAATACGAGCAGTACTTC	CASSPQGAEYEQYF
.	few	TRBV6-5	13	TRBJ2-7	TGTGCCAGCAGGCCCGCAGGGCTTAACGAGCAGTACTTC	CASRPAGLNEQYF
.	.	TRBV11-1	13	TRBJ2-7	TGTGCCAGCACCAGCCTAGTACCCTACGAGCAGTACTTC	CASTSLVPYEQYF
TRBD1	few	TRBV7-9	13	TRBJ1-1	TGTGCCAGCAGCCCGACAGGGGGCGTGTCAGCTTTCTTT	CASSPTGGVSAFF
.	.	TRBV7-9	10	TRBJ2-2	TGTGCCTCAGGGGTCGGGGAGCTGTTTTTT	CASGVGELFF
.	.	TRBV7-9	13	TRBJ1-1	TGTGCCAGCAGCTCACAGGGAAACACTGAAGCTTTCTTT	CASSSQGNTEAFF
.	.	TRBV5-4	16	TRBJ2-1	TGTGCCAGCAGCTTGGACCCGGAGAGCTCCTACAATGAGCAGTTCTTC	CASSLDPESSYNEQFF
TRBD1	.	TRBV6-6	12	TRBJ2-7	TGTGCCAGCAAACAGGGGGCGAACGAGCAGTACTTC	CASKQGANEQYF
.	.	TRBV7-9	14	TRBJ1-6	TGTGCCAGCAGCTTAGGACAGGTTTATTCACCCCTCCACTTT	CASSLGQVYSPLHF
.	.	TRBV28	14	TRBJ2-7	TGTGCCAGCGGGTACCATAGCTTAGGAGACGAGCAGTACTTC	CASGYHSLGDEQYF
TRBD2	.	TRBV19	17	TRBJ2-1	TGTGCCAGTAGTACCCCACTGCGGGGGGGTTCCTACAATGAGCAGTTCTTC	CASSTPLRGGSYNEQFF
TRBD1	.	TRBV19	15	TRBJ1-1	TGTGCCAGTAGTAACCCGGACAGGTTGAACACTGAAGCTTTCTTT	CASSNPDRLNTEAFF
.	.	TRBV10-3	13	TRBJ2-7	TGTGCCATCAGAGACTGTAGCCTAAACGAGCAGTACTTC	CAIRDCSLNEQYF
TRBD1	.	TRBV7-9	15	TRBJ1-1	TGTGCCAGCAGCTTAGGAAGGACAGGGACCACTGAAGCTTTCTTT	CASSLGRTGTTEAFF
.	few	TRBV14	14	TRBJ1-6	TGTGCCAGCAGCCAAGGGGAGGGGAATTCACCCCTCCACTTT	CASSQGEGNSPLHF
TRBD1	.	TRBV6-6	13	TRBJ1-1	TGTGCCAGCAGCACCCAGGGGGTCGCTGAAGCTTTCTTT	CASSTQGVAEAFF
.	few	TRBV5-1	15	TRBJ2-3	TGCGCCAGCAGCTTGTTGGCGGGGCTGCCAGATACGCAGTATTTT	CASSLLAGLPDTQYF
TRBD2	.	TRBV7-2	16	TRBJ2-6	TGTGCCAGCAGCGAGAGCGGGAGCTCTGGGGCCAACGTCCTGACTTTC	CASSESGSSGANVLTF
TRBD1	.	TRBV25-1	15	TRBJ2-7	TGTGCCAGCAGTGATCGGACAGGGGCGGGTTACGAGCAGTACTTC	CASSDRTGAGYEQYF
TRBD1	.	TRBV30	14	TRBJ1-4	TGTGCCTGGACAGGGGACAGGGGTGATGAAAAACTGTTTTTT	CAWTGDRGDEKLFF
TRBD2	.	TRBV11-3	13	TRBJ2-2	TGTGCCAGTGCGGGAGCGGTCACCGGGGAGCTGTTTTTT	CASAGAVTGELFF
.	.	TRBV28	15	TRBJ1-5	TGTGCCAGCAGTTCCCCTTTAGGGGGCAATCAGCCCCAGCATTTT	CASSSPLGGNQPQHF
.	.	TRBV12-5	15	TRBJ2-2	.	CASGFLAGGFGELFF
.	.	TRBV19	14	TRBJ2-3	TGTGCCAGTAGTATTATGGGCACTCCAGATACGCAGTATTTT	CASSIMGTPDTQYF
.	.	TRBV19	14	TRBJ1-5	TGTGCCAGTAGTATAGCCGGTAAAAATCAGCCCCAGCATTTT	CASSIAGKNQPQHF
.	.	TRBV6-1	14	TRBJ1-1	TGTGCCAGCAGTGAATTGGGAGGAAACACTGAAGCTTTCTTT	CASSELGGNTEAFF
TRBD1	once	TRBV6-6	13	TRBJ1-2	TGTGCCAGCAGTCAGACAGGGAACTATGGCTACACCTTC	CASSQTGNYGYTF
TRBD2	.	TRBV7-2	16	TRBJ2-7	TGTGCCAGCAGCTGGTGGACTAGCGGGGGGACCTACGAGCAGTACTTC	CASSWWTSGGTYEQYF
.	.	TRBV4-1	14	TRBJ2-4	TGCGCCAGCAGCCCATGGACAGAGCAAAACATTCAGTACTTC	CASSPWTEQNIQYF
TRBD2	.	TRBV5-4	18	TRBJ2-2	TGTGCCAGCAGCCCGGGACTAGCGGGAGGGATAGGGACCGGGGAGCTGTTTTTT	CASSPGLAGGIGTGELFF
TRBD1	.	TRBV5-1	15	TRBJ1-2	TGCGCCAGCAGCTTGGTAGGGGGCCCAGAGCGGGGCTACACCTTC	CASSLVGGPERGYTF
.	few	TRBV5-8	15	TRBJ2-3	TGTGCCAGCAGCTTGGTTGGGGGAGGCGCAGATACGCAGTATTTT	CASSLVGGGADTQYF
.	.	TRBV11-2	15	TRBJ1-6	TGTGCCAGCAGCTTAGACAGGGGAAATAATTCACCCCTCCACTTT	CASSLDRGNNSPLHF
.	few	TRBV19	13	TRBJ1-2	TGTGCCAGTAGTATCGACAGAGTATCCGGCTACACCTTC	CASSIDRVSGYTF
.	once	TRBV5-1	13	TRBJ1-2	TGCGCCAGCAGCTTGGGCGGGGCGGATGGCTACACCTTC	CASSLGGADGYTF
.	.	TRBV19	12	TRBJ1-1	TGTGCCAGTAGTACAGGGCGCACTGAAGCTTTCTTT	CASSTGRTEAFF
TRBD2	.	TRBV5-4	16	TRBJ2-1	TGTGCCAGCAGCTCCGGGGTAGCGGGGGGGAGCCATGAGCAGTTCTTC	CASSSGVAGGSHEQFF
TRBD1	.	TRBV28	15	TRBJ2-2	TGTGCCAGCAGTTTCTCACAGGGGGCAACCGGGGAGCTGTTTTTT	CASSFSQGATGELFF
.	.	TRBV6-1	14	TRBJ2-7	TGTGCCAGCAGTGAACGAGGGTTCGGCTACGAGCAGTACTTC	CASSERGFGYEQYF
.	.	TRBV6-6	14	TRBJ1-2	TGTGCCAGCAGGGGGTGGACAGAAAACTATGGCTACACCTTC	CASRGWTENYGYTF
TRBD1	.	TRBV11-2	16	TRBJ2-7	TGTGCCAGCAGCTTCACCGGGACAGGGTTCTTCTACGAGCAGTACTTC	CASSFTGTGFFYEQYF
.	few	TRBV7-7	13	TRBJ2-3	TGTGCTAGCAGCCCTGGAGAAAGCCCCTTCCAGTATTTT	CASSPGESPFQYF
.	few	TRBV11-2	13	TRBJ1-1	TGTGCCAGCAGCTTATCAGGGGTGACTGAAGCTTTCTTT	CASSLSGVTEAFF
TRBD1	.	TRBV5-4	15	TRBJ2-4	TGTGCCAGCAGCTCCGCCACAGGGGGAAATAACATTCAGTACTTC	CASSSATGGNNIQYF
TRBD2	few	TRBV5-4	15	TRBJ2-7	TGTGCCAGCAGCTTGGTTGGGCGGGAGGGCCGCGAGCAGTACTTC	CASSLVGREGREQYF
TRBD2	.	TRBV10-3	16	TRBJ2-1	TGTGCCATCGGGCCCTCCGGGACTAGCGGGTCGAATGAGCAGTTCTTC	CAIGPSGTSGSNEQFF
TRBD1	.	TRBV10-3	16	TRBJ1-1	TGTGCCATCAGTGACAGGGGGCTAGGCGAGAACACTGAAGCTTTCTTT	CAISDRGLGENTEAFF